This is a list of T cell receptor beta chains from one sample in a study of radiotherapy plus CTLA-4 blockade in lung cancer. Using immunoSEQ multiplex PCR, the repertoire was profiled, and TCRdb retains in-frame clones only, with some absent. The profile shows about 50,000 clones, about four fifths of them singletons. The sequenced sample was peripheral blood, obtained from a patient treated with radiotherapy plus ipilimumab. The source of these receptors is a human donor with non-small cell lung cancer whose response to radiotherapy plus ipilimumab could not be evaluated. Both conserved end residues are part of each CDR3. D genes are given only for firm matches. Part of the rows lack a size; the others show once, few, many or a class for expanded clones.

size	V	D	J	CDR3	DNA
-	TRBV19	-	TRBJ1-6	CASTLEGGSYNSPLHF	TGTGCCAGTACCCTAGAAGGGGGCTCCTATAATTCACCCCTCCACTTT
-	TRBV19	TRBD2	TRBJ2-1	CASSIGSSGIYEQFF	TGTGCCAGTAGTATAGGTAGTAGCGGGATCTATGAGCAGTTCTTC
-	TRBV4-1	TRBD1	TRBJ2-2	CASSQEPWGQGNTGELFF	TGCGCCAGCAGCCAAGAGCCCTGGGGACAGGGGAACACCGGGGAGCTGTTTTTT
-	TRBV18	TRBD1	TRBJ1-2	CASSPPGQGILYGYTF	TGTGCCAGCTCACCCCCGGGACAGGGCATCCTCTATGGCTACACCTTC
-	TRBV6-6	-	TRBJ2-7	CACRDTVGEQYF	TGTGCCTGCCGGGACACGGTCGGCGAGCAGTACTTC
once	TRBV6-5	TRBD1	TRBJ1-3	CASSYGRGIGNTIYF	TGTGCCAGCAGTTACGGCAGGGGGATTGGAAACACCATATATTTT
-	TRBV7-6	-	TRBJ1-5	CASSLGSGDQPQHF	TGTGCCAGCAGCTTAGGGTCGGGAGATCAGCCCCAGCATTTT
-	TRBV19	TRBD1	TRBJ1-5	CASSELRQGRQPQHF	TGTGCCAGTAGTGAACTCCGACAGGGTCGGCAGCCCCAGCATTTT
-	TRBV19	TRBD1	TRBJ2-3	CASSTRTGSDTQYF	TGTGCCAGTAGTACCCGGACAGGGTCAGATACGCAGTATTTT
-	TRBV5-4	TRBD1	TRBJ1-1	CASSAGQGDTEAFF	TGTGCCAGCAGCGCGGGACAGGGGGACACTGAAGCTTTCTTT
few	TRBV2	TRBD1	TRBJ1-6	CASRTGSGRSPLHF	TGTGCCAGCAGGACAGGGTCAGGCCGTTCACCCCTCCACTTT
-	TRBV5-1	-	TRBJ2-3	CASSLTEPGTDTQYF	TGCGCCAGCAGCTTAACTGAGCCGGGCACAGATACGCAGTATTTT
few	TRBV28	TRBD1	TRBJ1-2	CASSLWGQGNYGYTF	TGTGCCAGCAGTTTATGGGGACAGGGTAACTATGGCTACACCTTC
-	TRBV27	-	TRBJ1-1	CASSFQGGGTEAFF	TGTGCCAGCAGTTTCCAGGGAGGGGGCACTGAAGCTTTCTTT
-	TRBV28	-	TRBJ1-5	CASGRAGGNQPQHF	TGTGCCAGCGGAAGGGCAGGGGGCAATCAGCCCCAGCATTTT
-	TRBV7-7	-	TRBJ2-1	CASSPLGWNEQFF	TGTGCTAGCAGCCCACTAGGTTGGAATGAGCAGTTCTTC
-	TRBV7-3	TRBD2	TRBJ2-1	CASSSTSGKGEQFF	TGTGCCAGCAGCTCCACTAGCGGGAAGGGTGAGCAGTTCTTC
-	TRBV4-3	TRBD2	TRBJ2-5	CASSPSLAGGPETQYF	TGCGCCAGCAGCCCTTCTCTAGCGGGAGGGCCCGAGACCCAGTACTTC
once	TRBV29-1	-	TRBJ1-1	CSVVRLRGWRTEAFF	TGCAGCGTTGTGCGGTTGCGGGGGTGGCGAACTGAAGCTTTCTTT
-	TRBV15	TRBD2	TRBJ2-6	CATSRGEGLGTNVLTF	TGTGCCACCAGCAGAGGGGAGGGATTGGGTACCAACGTCCTGACTTTC
-	TRBV5-1	-	TRBJ1-3	CASSRTRDSGNTIYF	TGCGCCAGCAGCAGGACCCGGGACTCTGGAAACACCATATATTTT
-	TRBV5-4	TRBD1	TRBJ1-1	CASKYRGDTEAFF	TGTGCCAGCAAGTACAGGGGCGACACTGAAGCTTTCTTT
-	TRBV28	-	TRBJ1-5	CASSFSNQPQHF	TGTGCCAGCAGTTTTAGTAATCAGCCCCAGCATTTT
few	TRBV7-9	TRBD2	TRBJ2-5	CASREAGGEETQYF	TGTGCCAGCAGGGAAGCGGGAGGGGAAGAGACCCAGTACTTC
-	TRBV5-1	TRBD2	TRBJ2-1	CASSLAPRGGRSYNEQFF	TGCGCCAGCAGCTTGGCGCCGCGGGGCGGGAGGTCCTACAATGAGCAGTTCTTC
-	TRBV19	-	TRBJ1-1	CASSQRGDRDTEAFF	TGTGCCAGTAGTCAACGGGGGGACCGAGACACTGAAGCTTTCTTT
-	TRBV28	TRBD1	TRBJ2-7	CASTPYPGQSDEQYF	TGTGCCAGCACCCCATATCCGGGACAGTCAGACGAGCAGTACTTC
-	TRBV28	-	TRBJ2-7	CASSNDDSYEQYF	TGTGCCAGCAGCAATGACGACAGTTACGAGCAGTACTTC
-	TRBV27	-	TRBJ1-5	CASSLAHNQPQHF	TGTGCCAGCAGTTTAGCACACAATCAGCCCCAGCATTTT
-	TRBV11-3	-	TRBJ1-2	CASSLESGYGYTF	TGTGCCAGCAGCTTAGAGTCAGGCTATGGCTACACCTTC
-	TRBV7-3	-	TRBJ2-2	CASSQTGTNTGELFF	TGTGCCAGCAGCCAGACAGGCACGAACACCGGGGAGCTGTTTTTT
-	TRBV5-8	TRBD1	TRBJ1-1	CASSLGARQGARSEAFF	TGTGCCAGCAGCTTGGGGGCCCGACAGGGGGCGCGTTCTGAAGCTTTCTTT
-	TRBV7-2	TRBD1	TRBJ1-3	CASSLRFGQGSGNTIYF	TGTGCCAGCAGCTTAAGATTTGGACAGGGCTCTGGAAACACCATATATTTT
few	TRBV19	-	TRBJ1-5	CASSIGDIRGDSNQPQHF	TGTGCCAGTAGTATTGGGGACATACGAGGGGATAGCAATCAGCCCCAGCATTTT
few	TRBV28	-	TRBJ1-5	CASSFPQPGNQPQHF	TGTGCCAGCAGTTTCCCACAGCCCGGCAATCAGCCCCAGCATTTT
-	TRBV7-2	-	TRBJ2-3	CASSTRAGTDTQYF	TGTGCCAGCAGCACCCGCGCGGGCACAGATACGCAGTATTTT
-	TRBV7-8	TRBD1	TRBJ2-1	CASSLTGGADSYNEQFF	TGTGCCAGCAGCCTTACAGGGGGCGCAGACTCCTACAATGAGCAGTTCTTC
-	TRBV6-5	TRBD2	TRBJ2-1	CASSPSGGIYNEQFF	TGTGCCAGCAGTCCTAGCGGAGGGATCTACAATGAGCAGTTCTTC
-	TRBV7-8	-	TRBJ1-1	CASSLVEGRLNTEAFF	TGTGCCAGCAGCTTAGTCGAAGGCAGGCTCAACACTGAAGCTTTCTTT
-	TRBV11-3	TRBD2	TRBJ2-3	CASSLGLAGAPDTQYF	TGTGCCAGCAGCTTAGGACTAGCGGGAGCCCCAGATACGCAGTATTTT
-	TRBV25-1	TRBD2	TRBJ2-3	CASFDLNKSGWGGGCF	TGTGCCAGCTTTGACCTTAATAAGTCTGGGTGGGGGGGAGGTTGTTTT
few	TRBV11-2	-	TRBJ2-7	CASSLDRVYEQYF	TGTGCCAGCAGCTTAGATCGGGTGTACGAGCAGTACTTC
-	TRBV7-9	TRBD1	TRBJ1-1	CASSPALGQGGTEAFF	TGTGCCAGCAGCCCAGCACTTGGACAGGGAGGGACTGAAGCTTTCTTT
-	TRBV6-6	TRBD1	TRBJ2-7	CASSGIRDRGPYEQYF	TGTGCCAGCAGTGGTATCCGGGACAGGGGCCCCTACGAGCAGTACTTC